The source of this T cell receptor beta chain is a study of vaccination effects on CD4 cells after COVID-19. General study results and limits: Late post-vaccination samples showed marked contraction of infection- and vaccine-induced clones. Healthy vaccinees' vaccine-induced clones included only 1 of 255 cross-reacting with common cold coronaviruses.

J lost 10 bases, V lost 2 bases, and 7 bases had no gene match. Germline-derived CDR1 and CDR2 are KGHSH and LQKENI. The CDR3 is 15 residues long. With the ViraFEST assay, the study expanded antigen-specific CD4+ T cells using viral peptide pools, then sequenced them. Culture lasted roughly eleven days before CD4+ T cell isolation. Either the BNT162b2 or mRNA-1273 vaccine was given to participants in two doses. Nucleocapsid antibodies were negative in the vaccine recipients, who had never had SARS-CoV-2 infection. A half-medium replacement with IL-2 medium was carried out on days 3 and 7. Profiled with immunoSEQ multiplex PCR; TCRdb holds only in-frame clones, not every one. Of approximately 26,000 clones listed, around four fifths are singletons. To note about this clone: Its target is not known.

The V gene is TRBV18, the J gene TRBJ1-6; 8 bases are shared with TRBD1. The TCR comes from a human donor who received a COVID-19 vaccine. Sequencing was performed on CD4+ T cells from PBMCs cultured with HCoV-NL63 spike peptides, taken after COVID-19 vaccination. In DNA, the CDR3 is TGTGCCAGCTCACCATTGGGACAGGCCAGATCACCCCTCCACTTT. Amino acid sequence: CASSPLGQARSPLHF. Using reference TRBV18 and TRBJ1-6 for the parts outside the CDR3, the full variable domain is NAGVMQNPRHLVRRRGQEARLRCSPMKGHSHVYWYRQLPEEGLKFMVYLQKENIIDESGMPKERFSAEFPKEGPSILRIQQVVRGDSAAYFCASSPLGQARSPLHFGNGTRLTVT.